The rows below give T cell receptor beta chains drawn from one sample of a study of response to subunit inactivated influenza vaccine. TCRdb re-called the RT-PCR reads through MiXCR, storing one row per CDR3 protein. The repertoire holds about 780,000 distinct CDR3 sequences, around 20% seen once, with roughly 10% in the top ten. Sequencing used PBMCs from blood, obtained 5 to 6 days after vaccination. The receptors shown here come from a man aged 45-60 years who received an inactivated influenza vaccine. CDR3s include the opening cysteine and the closing phenylalanine or tryptophan. Each record gives: V gene, clone size, D gene, J gene, CDR3 protein, CDR3 DNA. The D gene is left open where the match is weak. Not all rows give a size; the values are once, few, many and, for expanded clones, a class.

v_call: TRBV7-8; clone_size: many; d_call: TRBD1; j_call: TRBJ1-3; cdr3_aa: CASSFERTGTYGNTIYF; cdr3_nt: TGTGCCAGCAGCTTCGAACGGACAGGAACTTATGGAAACACCATATATTTT
v_call: TRBV20-1; clone_size: NA; d_call: NA; j_call: TRBJ1-5; cdr3_aa: CSAPDRYSNQPQHF; cdr3_nt: TGCAGCGCACCAGACAGATATAGCAATCAGCCCCAGCATTTT
v_call: TRBV10-3; clone_size: NA; d_call: NA; j_call: TRBJ2-1; cdr3_aa: CAISLVDYNEQFF; cdr3_nt: TGTGCCATCTCGTTGGTGGACTACAATGAGCAGTTCTTC
v_call: TRBV10-3; clone_size: NA; d_call: NA; j_call: TRBJ1-1; cdr3_aa: CAIRIGVLTEAFF; cdr3_nt: TGTGCCATCAGGATTGGGGTTTTGACTGAAGCTTTCTTT
v_call: TRBV6-2/TRBV6-3; clone_size: NA; d_call: TRBD1; j_call: TRBJ2-1; cdr3_aa: CASSYVGQGYGEQFF; cdr3_nt: TGTGCCAGCAGTTACGTGGGACAGGGGTATGGTGAGCAGTTCTTC
v_call: TRBV2; clone_size: NA; d_call: TRBD2; j_call: TRBJ2-7; cdr3_aa: CASTRTSGNEQYF; cdr3_nt: TGTGCCAGCACCCGGACTAGCGGAAACGAGCAGTACTTC
v_call: TRBV12-3/TRBV12-4; clone_size: many; d_call: NA; j_call: TRBJ2-3; cdr3_aa: CASQLPSRDTQYF; cdr3_nt: TGTGCCAGCCAACTTCCCTCTAGGGATACGCAGTATTTT
v_call: TRBV7-2; clone_size: few; d_call: NA; j_call: TRBJ1-4; cdr3_aa: CASSLYGGANEKLFF; cdr3_nt: TGTGCCAGCAGCTTATATGGGGGGGCTAATGAAAAACTGTTTTTT
v_call: TRBV20-1; clone_size: NA; d_call: NA; j_call: TRBJ1-1; cdr3_aa: CSASEGGPNTEAFF; cdr3_nt: TGCAGTGCTAGTGAAGGGGGACCGAACACTGAAGCTTTCTTT
v_call: TRBV6-2/TRBV6-3; clone_size: NA; d_call: TRBD2; j_call: TRBJ2-5; cdr3_aa: CASSSGTSGGETQYF; cdr3_nt: TGTGCCAGCAGCAGCGGGACTAGCGGGGGTGAGACCCAGTACTTC
v_call: TRBV7-2; clone_size: NA; d_call: NA; j_call: TRBJ2-6; cdr3_aa: CASSQAPGFTGANVLTF; cdr3_nt: TGTGCCAGCAGCCAAGCCCCCGGATTCACCGGGGCCAACGTCCTGACTTTC
v_call: TRBV4-1; clone_size: few; d_call: TRBD2; j_call: TRBJ2-5; cdr3_aa: CASSLTTSGPQETQYF; cdr3_nt: TGCGCCAGCAGCCTCACGACTAGCGGACCCCAAGAGACCCAGTACTTC
v_call: TRBV7-9; clone_size: NA; d_call: NA; j_call: TRBJ2-7; cdr3_aa: CASSFKGNYEQYF; cdr3_nt: TGTGCCAGCAGCTTTAAGGGCAACTACGAGCAGTACTTC
v_call: TRBV6-2/TRBV6-3; clone_size: NA; d_call: NA; j_call: TRBJ1-5; cdr3_aa: CASNIFPQGMSNQPQHF; cdr3_nt: TGTGCCAGCAACATCTTTCCTCAGGGTATGAGCAATCAGCCCCAGCATTTT
v_call: TRBV15; clone_size: NA; d_call: NA; j_call: TRBJ1-2; cdr3_aa: CATSRDTGVGYGYTF; cdr3_nt: TGTGCCACCAGCAGAGATACCGGGGTGGGCTATGGCTACACCTTC
v_call: TRBV7-6; clone_size: NA; d_call: NA; j_call: TRBJ2-2; cdr3_aa: CASSLAADSFNTGELFF; cdr3_nt: TGTGCCAGCAGCTTAGCGGCGGACAGTTTCAACACCGGGGAGCTGTTTTTT
v_call: TRBV20-1; clone_size: NA; d_call: TRBD1; j_call: TRBJ1-2; cdr3_aa: CSARAGQHYGYTF; cdr3_nt: TGCAGTGCTAGAGCGGGACAGCACTATGGCTACACCTTC
v_call: TRBV4-3; clone_size: NA; d_call: NA; j_call: TRBJ2-2; cdr3_aa: CASSQVGGVANTGELFF; cdr3_nt: TGCGCCAGCAGCCAAGTTGGTGGAGTCGCCAACACCGGGGAGCTGTTTTTT
v_call: TRBV13; clone_size: few; d_call: NA; j_call: TRBJ1-1; cdr3_aa: CASTPPRGPAFF; cdr3_nt: TGTGCCAGCACTCCCCCCCGGGGGCCAGCTTTCTTT
v_call: TRBV6-1; clone_size: NA; d_call: TRBD1; j_call: TRBJ2-7; cdr3_aa: CASSEWGTGAYEQYF; cdr3_nt: TGTGCCAGCAGTGAATGGGGGACAGGGGCCTACGAGCAGTACTTC
v_call: TRBV12-3/TRBV12-4; clone_size: few; d_call: TRBD1; j_call: TRBJ1-2; cdr3_aa: CASSQGTGGNYGYTF; cdr3_nt: TGTGCCAGCAGTCAAGGGACAGGGGGAAACTATGGCTACACCTTC
v_call: TRBV29-1; clone_size: NA; d_call: TRBD2; j_call: TRBJ2-5; cdr3_aa: CSVGHKMREVQYF; cdr3_nt: TGCAGCGTTGGACACAAAATGCGGGAGGTCCAGTACTTC
v_call: TRBV20-1; clone_size: many; d_call: TRBD2; j_call: TRBJ2-3; cdr3_aa: CSAPLAGSTDTQYF; cdr3_nt: TGCAGTGCTCCGCTAGCGGGGAGCACAGATACGCAGTATTTT
v_call: TRBV4-2; clone_size: NA; d_call: TRBD1; j_call: TRBJ1-5; cdr3_aa: CASSQVAGGNQPQHF; cdr3_nt: TGTGCCAGCAGCCAAGTGGCAGGGGGAAATCAGCCCCAGCATTTT
v_call: TRBV11-2; clone_size: NA; d_call: NA; j_call: TRBJ2-1; cdr3_aa: CASSSTRGAGLNEQFF; cdr3_nt: TGTGCCAGCAGCTCCACCCGGGGGGCCGGGTTAAATGAGCAGTTCTTC
v_call: TRBV9; clone_size: NA; d_call: TRBD2; j_call: TRBJ2-5; cdr3_aa: CASSVAGGLLETQYF; cdr3_nt: TGTGCCAGCAGCGTAGCGGGAGGGCTGCTAGAGACCCAGTACTTC
v_call: TRBV29-1; clone_size: few; d_call: TRBD1; j_call: TRBJ2-2; cdr3_aa: CSVAGTVPGELFF; cdr3_nt: TGCAGCGTAGCCGGGACAGTCCCCGGGGAGCTGTTTTTT
v_call: TRBV9; clone_size: few; d_call: NA; j_call: TRBJ1-2; cdr3_aa: CASSILQSGYTF; cdr3_nt: TGTGCCAGCAGCATCCTTCAATCTGGCTACACCTTC
v_call: TRBV29-1; clone_size: few; d_call: NA; j_call: TRBJ2-5; cdr3_aa: CSVDMSQETQYF; cdr3_nt: TGCAGCGTTGACATGTCCCAAGAGACCCAGTACTTC
v_call: TRBV20-1; clone_size: few; d_call: NA; j_call: TRBJ1-1; cdr3_aa: CSALGTKNTEAFF; cdr3_nt: TGCAGTGCCTTAGGGACAAAGAACACTGAAGCTTTCTTT
v_call: TRBV12-3/TRBV12-4; clone_size: many; d_call: NA; j_call: TRBJ2-3; cdr3_aa: CASSEPGQGTDTQYF; cdr3_nt: TGTGCCAGCAGCGAACCGGGACAAGGCACAGATACGCAGTATTTT
v_call: TRBV12-3/TRBV12-4; clone_size: few; d_call: NA; j_call: TRBJ2-1; cdr3_aa: CASSIKADHRFF; cdr3_nt: TGTGCCAGCAGTATTAAAGCGGACCACCGGTTCTTC
v_call: TRBV15; clone_size: NA; d_call: TRBD2; j_call: TRBJ2-1; cdr3_aa: CATSREVAGADEQFF; cdr3_nt: TGTGCCACCAGCAGAGAGGTAGCGGGAGCAGATGAGCAGTTCTTC
v_call: TRBV7-8; clone_size: NA; d_call: NA; j_call: TRBJ2-4; cdr3_aa: CASSLGASQILNIQYF; cdr3_nt: TGTGCCAGCAGCTTAGGTGCGTCCCAGATTTTAAACATTCAGTACTTC
v_call: TRBV9; clone_size: NA; d_call: NA; j_call: TRBJ1-1; cdr3_aa: CASSVESGGAGAFF; cdr3_nt: TGTGCCAGCAGCGTAGAATCTGGGGGCGCGGGAGCTTTCTTT
v_call: TRBV29-1; clone_size: NA; d_call: NA; j_call: TRBJ1-1; cdr3_aa: CSVGGNRNTEAFF; cdr3_nt: TGCAGCGTTGGGGGGAACAGGAACACTGAAGCTTTCTTT
v_call: TRBV19; clone_size: once; d_call: TRBD1; j_call: TRBJ2-1; cdr3_aa: CASSMGQGTDEQFF; cdr3_nt: TGTGCCAGTAGTATGGGACAGGGAACGGATGAGCAGTTCTTC
v_call: TRBV7-2; clone_size: few; d_call: NA; j_call: TRBJ2-5; cdr3_aa: CASSLSRPRETQYF; cdr3_nt: TGTGCCAGCAGCTTATCCCGACCGCGAGAGACCCAGTACTTC
v_call: TRBV11-2; clone_size: NA; d_call: TRBD1; j_call: TRBJ2-4; cdr3_aa: CASSSHPLRDRGEVAKNIQYF; cdr3_nt: TGTGCCAGCAGCAGTCATCCCCTCCGGGACAGGGGCGAGGTAGCCAAAAACATTCAGTACTTC
v_call: TRBV4-1; clone_size: NA; d_call: TRBD1; j_call: TRBJ2-7; cdr3_aa: CASSQGPDRVSYEQYF; cdr3_nt: TGCGCCAGCAGCCAGGGTCCGGACAGGGTCTCCTACGAGCAGTACTTC
v_call: TRBV4-3; clone_size: many; d_call: NA; j_call: TRBJ1-2; cdr3_aa: CASSQDLNYGYTF; cdr3_nt: TGTGCCAGCAGCCAAGATCTCAACTATGGCTACACCTTC
v_call: TRBV18; clone_size: NA; d_call: TRBD1; j_call: TRBJ2-7; cdr3_aa: CASSRDRVDEQYF; cdr3_nt: TGTGCCAGCTCTCGGGACAGGGTAGACGAGCAGTACTTC
v_call: TRBV12-3/TRBV12-4; clone_size: few; d_call: NA; j_call: TRBJ2-4; cdr3_aa: CASGVGPAGIQYF; cdr3_nt: TGTGCCAGCGGAGTAGGGCCGGCGGGGATTCAGTACTTC
v_call: TRBV4-2; clone_size: NA; d_call: NA; j_call: TRBJ2-1; cdr3_aa: CASSSTTEYNEQFF; cdr3_nt: TGTGCCAGCAGCTCTACTACAGAATACAATGAGCAGTTCTTC
v_call: TRBV12-3/TRBV12-4; clone_size: NA; d_call: NA; j_call: TRBJ1-2; cdr3_aa: CASSRGGYTF; cdr3_nt: TGTGCCAGCAGTCGAGGGGGCTACACCTTC